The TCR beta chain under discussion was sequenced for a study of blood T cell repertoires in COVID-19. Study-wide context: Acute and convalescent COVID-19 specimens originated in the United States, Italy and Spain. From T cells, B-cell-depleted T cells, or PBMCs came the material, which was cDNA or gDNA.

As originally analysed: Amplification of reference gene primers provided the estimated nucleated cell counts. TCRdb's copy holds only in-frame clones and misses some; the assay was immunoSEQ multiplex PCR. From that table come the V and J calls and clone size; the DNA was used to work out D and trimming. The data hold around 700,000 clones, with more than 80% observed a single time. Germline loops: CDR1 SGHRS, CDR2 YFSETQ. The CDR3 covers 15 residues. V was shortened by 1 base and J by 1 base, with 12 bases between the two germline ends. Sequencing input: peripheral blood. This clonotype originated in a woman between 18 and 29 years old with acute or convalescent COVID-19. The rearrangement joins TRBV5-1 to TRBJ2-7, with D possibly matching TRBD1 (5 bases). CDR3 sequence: CASSLSTELSYEQYF. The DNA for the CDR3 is TGCGCCAGCAGCTTGTCGACAGAGCTTTCCTACGAGCAGTACTTC.